Listed below are T cell receptor beta chains from one sample, sequenced in a study of T cell responses to AZD1222 COVID-19 vaccine. Assay used: immunoSEQ multiplex PCR; TCRdb lists only in-frame clones, some missing. The table records more than 120,000 clones, more than 85% of them present only once. Sequenced material: peripheral blood, taken on day 0 of AZD1222 vaccination. The receptor source for this set is an adult in good health. CDR3s include the opening cysteine and the closing phenylalanine or tryptophan. Some rows mark clone size as missing; the rest say once, few, many or name a class of expanded clone.

abundance,v_gene,j_gene,CDR3aa
-,TRBV7-2,TRBJ1-6,CASSSQNNSPLHF
-,TRBV5-1,TRBJ1-2,CASSPARDYGYTF
once,TRBV7-2,TRBJ1-2,CASSPGVGRYGYTF
-,TRBV5-3,TRBJ1-1,CARRSRVPEAFF
-,TRBV6-5,TRBJ1-6,CASSWTGTHNSPLHF
few,TRBV10-3,TRBJ1-2,CAISAQTGVLFYTF
-,TRBV25-1,TRBJ2-7,CASSGDSSYEQYF
once,TRBV3-1/TRBV3-2,TRBJ1-1,CASSQGDLLKAFF
-,TRBV4-3,TRBJ1-4,CASSLSWAADEKLFF
-,TRBV19,TRBJ2-2,CATTDGAVGELFF
once,TRBV21-1,TRBJ2-3,CASSIRQGASTDTQYF
-,TRBV5-4,TRBJ2-5,CASSQGRKETQYF
-,TRBV6-6,TRBJ1-5,CASNWGQELNQPQHF
-,TRBV27,TRBJ1-6,CASRGLGSPLHF
-,TRBV9,TRBJ2-7,CASSGPLGEQYF
-,TRBV18,TRBJ2-2,CASSLQTDRGRGELFF
-,TRBV12-3/TRBV12-4,TRBJ2-3,CASSLALRDTQYF
-,TRBV5-5,TRBJ2-7,CASSLAAASGGYEQYF
once,TRBV4-2,TRBJ2-1,CASSHAGTSAYNEQFF
-,TRBV15,TRBJ1-2,CATSRLRTALRDGYTF
-,TRBV4-1,TRBJ1-1,CASSQDLLGRVEAFF
-,TRBV30,TRBJ2-2,CACSGQLTGELFF
-,TRBV23-1,TRBJ1-6,CASSQEGTAYNSPLHF
-,TRBV4-3,TRBJ1-4,CASSQGSGRLEKLFF
once,TRBV2,TRBJ1-6,CASSPLTGGNSPLHF
-,TRBV7-9,TRBJ2-1,CASSLMSGTNEQFF
-,TRBV11-2,TRBJ1-2,CASSPGGVSYGYTF
-,TRBV11-2,TRBJ2-6,CASSLGGANVLTF
-,TRBV18,TRBJ1-1,CASSPPGRGEAFF
-,TRBV4-3,TRBJ1-6,CASSQYWTDNSPLHF
-,TRBV14,TRBJ1-2,CASSHGGDRTQDSYGYTF
-,TRBV5-1,TRBJ2-7,CASSLDATSYEQYF
-,TRBV5-1,TRBJ2-2,CASSYNGQGDTGELFF
-,TRBV5-1,TRBJ1-3,CASSLSGTAGNTIYF
-,TRBV6-5,TRBJ2-1,CASSSGLVEQFF
once,TRBV7-9,TRBJ2-1,CASSPTQGAGEQFF
-,TRBV19,TRBJ2-7,CASWAGPQKGEQYF
-,TRBV19,TRBJ2-7,CASSTFRGTGQYF
-,TRBV6-2/TRBV6-3,TRBJ1-5,CASSSRRQVGQPQHF
-,TRBV7-9,TRBJ2-7,CASSLVARDEQYF
-,TRBV3-1/TRBV3-2,TRBJ2-1,CASSQDSSGTWNEQFF
-,TRBV2,TRBJ1-4,CASPAGATNEKLFF